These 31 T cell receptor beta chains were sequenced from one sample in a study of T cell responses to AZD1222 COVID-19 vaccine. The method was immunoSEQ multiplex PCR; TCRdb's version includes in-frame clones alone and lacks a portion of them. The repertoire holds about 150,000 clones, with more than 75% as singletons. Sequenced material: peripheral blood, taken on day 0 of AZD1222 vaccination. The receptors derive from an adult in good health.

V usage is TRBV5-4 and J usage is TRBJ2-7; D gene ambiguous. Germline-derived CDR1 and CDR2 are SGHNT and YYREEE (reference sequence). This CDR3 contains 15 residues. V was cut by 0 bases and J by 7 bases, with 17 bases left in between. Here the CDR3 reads CASSLAGGSLREQYF. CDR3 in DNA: TGTGCCAGCAGCTTGGCGGGCGGATCACTACGAGAGCAGTACTTC. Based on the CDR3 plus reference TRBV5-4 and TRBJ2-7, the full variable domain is ETGVTQSPTHLIKTRGQQVTLRCSSQSGHNTVSWYQQALGQGPQFIFQYYREEENGRGNFPPRFSGLQFPNYSSELNVNALELDDSALYLCASSLAGGSLREQYFGPGTRLTVT.

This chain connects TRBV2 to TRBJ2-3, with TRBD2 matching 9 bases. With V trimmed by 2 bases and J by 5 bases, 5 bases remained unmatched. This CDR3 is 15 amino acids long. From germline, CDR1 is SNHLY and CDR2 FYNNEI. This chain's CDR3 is CASSEPGLAQDTQYF. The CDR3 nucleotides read TGTGCCAGCAGTGAACCGGGACTAGCTCAAGATACGCAGTATTTT.

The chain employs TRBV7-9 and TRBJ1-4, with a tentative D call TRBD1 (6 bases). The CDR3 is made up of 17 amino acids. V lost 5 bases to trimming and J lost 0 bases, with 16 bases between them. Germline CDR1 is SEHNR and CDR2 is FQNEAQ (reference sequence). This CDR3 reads CASSSRDTGPTNEKLFF. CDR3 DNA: TGTGCCAGCAGCAGCCGGGACACCGGTCCAACTAATGAAAAACTGTTTTTT.

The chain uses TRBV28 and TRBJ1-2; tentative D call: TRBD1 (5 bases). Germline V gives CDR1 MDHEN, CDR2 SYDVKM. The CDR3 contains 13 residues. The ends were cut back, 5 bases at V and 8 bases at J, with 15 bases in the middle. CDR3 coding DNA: TGTGCCAGCAGTCCCCCCAGGGCGGGGGGCTACACCTTC. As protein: CASSPPRAGGYTF.

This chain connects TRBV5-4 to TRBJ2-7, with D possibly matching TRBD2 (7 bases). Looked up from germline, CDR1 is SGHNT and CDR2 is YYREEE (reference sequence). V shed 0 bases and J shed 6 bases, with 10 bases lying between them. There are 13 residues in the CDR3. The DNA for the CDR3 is TGTGCCAGCAGCTTGGTGGGGGGGGCCGAGCAGTACTTC. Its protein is CASSLVGGAEQYF.

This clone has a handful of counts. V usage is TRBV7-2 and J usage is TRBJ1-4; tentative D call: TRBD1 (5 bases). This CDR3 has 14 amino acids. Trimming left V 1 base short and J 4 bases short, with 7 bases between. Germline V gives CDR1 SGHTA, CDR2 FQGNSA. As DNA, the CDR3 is TGTGCCAGCAGCTTAGGGGGGTTTAATGAAAAACTGTTTTTT. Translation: CASSLGGFNEKLFF.

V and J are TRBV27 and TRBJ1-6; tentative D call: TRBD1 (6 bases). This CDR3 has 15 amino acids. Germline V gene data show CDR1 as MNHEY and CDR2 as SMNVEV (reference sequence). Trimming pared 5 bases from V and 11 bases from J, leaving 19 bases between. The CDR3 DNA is TGTGCCAGCAGTCTGCATGCGAGGGGGACGGCACCCCTCCACTTT. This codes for CASSLHARGTAPLHF.

The DNA of the CDR3 is TGTGCCAGCCTCAGGGATCGCACAGGCAATCAGCCCCAGCATTTT. It yields the protein CASLRDRTGNQPQHF. The gene calls are TRBV2 and TRBJ1-5, with a possible D match to TRBD1 (5 bases). The CDR3 has 15 amino acids. Germline CDR1 and CDR2: SNHLY and FYNNEI. The V end was cut by 8 bases, the J end by 2 bases, with 16 bases between.

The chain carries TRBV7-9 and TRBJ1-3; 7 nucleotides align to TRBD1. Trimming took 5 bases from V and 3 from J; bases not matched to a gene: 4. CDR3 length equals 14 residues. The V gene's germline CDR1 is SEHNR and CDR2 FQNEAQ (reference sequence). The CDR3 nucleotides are TGTGCCAGCAGCCAGCAGGGGGTTGGAAACACCATATATTTT. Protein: CASSQQGVGNTIYF.

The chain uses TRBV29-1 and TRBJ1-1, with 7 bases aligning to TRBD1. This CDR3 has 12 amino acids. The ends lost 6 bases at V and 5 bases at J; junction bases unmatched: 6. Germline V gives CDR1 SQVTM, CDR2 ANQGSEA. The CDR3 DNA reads TGCAGCGTATCCAACAGGGGTACTGAAGCTTTCTTT. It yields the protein CSVSNRGTEAFF.

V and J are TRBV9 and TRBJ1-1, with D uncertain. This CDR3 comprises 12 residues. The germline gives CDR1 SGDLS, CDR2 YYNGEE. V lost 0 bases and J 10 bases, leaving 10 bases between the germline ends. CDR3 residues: CASSVEGSRAFF. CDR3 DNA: TGTGCCAGCAGCGTAGAAGGGTCCCGAGCTTTCTTT.

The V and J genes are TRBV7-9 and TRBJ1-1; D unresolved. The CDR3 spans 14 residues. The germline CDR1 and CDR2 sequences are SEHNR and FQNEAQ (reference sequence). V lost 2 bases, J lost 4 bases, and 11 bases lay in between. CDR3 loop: CASSLRELVTEAFF. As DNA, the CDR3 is TGTGCCAGCAGCTTAAGGGAACTGGTCACTGAAGCTTTCTTT.

CDR3 bases: TGTGCCAGCATCCTGGGGGGCGGAATGACTAACTATGGCTACACCTTC. Translated: CASILGGGMTNYGYTF. The rearrangement links TRBV28 to TRBJ1-2; tentative D call: TRBD1 (6 bases). Trimming took 7 bases from V and 0 from J, leaving 18 bases between them. This CDR3 has 16 residues. The V gene's germline CDR1 is MDHEN and CDR2 SYDVKM.

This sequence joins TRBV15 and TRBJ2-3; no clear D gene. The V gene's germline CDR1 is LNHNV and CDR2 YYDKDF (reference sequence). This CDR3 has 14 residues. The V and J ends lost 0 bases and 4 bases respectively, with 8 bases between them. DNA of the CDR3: TGTGCCACCAGCAGAGATAGGAGCGCAGATACGCAGTATTTT. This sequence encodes CATSRDRSADTQYF.

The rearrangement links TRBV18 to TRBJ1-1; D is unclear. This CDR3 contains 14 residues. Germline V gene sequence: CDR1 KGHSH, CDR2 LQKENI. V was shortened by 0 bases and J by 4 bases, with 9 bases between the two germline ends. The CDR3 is CASSPPSDSTEAFF. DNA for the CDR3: TGTGCCAGCTCACCACCATCAGATAGCACTGAAGCTTTCTTT. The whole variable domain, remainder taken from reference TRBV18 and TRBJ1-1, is NAGVMQNPRHLVRRRGQEARLRCSPMKGHSHVYWYRQLPEEGLKFMVYLQKENIIDESGMPKERFSAEFPKEGPSILRIQQVVRGDSAAYFCASSPPSDSTEAFFGQGTRLTVV.

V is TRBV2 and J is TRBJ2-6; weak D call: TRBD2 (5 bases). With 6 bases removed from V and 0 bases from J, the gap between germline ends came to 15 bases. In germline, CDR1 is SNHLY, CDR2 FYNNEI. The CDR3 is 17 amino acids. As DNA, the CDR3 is TGTGCCAGCAGGCGAGGACTGATCAGCTCTGGGGCCAACGTCCTGACTTTC. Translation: CASRRGLISSGANVLTF.

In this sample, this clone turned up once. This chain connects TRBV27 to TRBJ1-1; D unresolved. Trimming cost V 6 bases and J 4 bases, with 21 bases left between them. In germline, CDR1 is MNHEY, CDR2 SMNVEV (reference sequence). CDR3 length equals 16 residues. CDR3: CASSPSVKAVGTEAFF. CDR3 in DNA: TGTGCCAGCAGCCCCTCCGTCAAGGCGGTTGGCACTGAAGCTTTCTTT.

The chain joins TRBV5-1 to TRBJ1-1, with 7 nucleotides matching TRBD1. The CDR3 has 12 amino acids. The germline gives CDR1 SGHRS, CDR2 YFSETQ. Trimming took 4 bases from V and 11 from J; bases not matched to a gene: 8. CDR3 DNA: TGCGCCAGCAGCCTGAACAGGGGAGGCGCTTTCTTT. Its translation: CASSLNRGGAFF.

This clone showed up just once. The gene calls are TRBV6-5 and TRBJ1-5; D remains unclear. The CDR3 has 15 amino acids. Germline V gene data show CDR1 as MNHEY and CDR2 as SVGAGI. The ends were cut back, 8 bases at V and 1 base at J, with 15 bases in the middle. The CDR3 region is CASANGLSSNQPQHF. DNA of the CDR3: TGTGCCAGCGCTAACGGACTGTCCAGCAATCAGCCCCAGCATTTT.

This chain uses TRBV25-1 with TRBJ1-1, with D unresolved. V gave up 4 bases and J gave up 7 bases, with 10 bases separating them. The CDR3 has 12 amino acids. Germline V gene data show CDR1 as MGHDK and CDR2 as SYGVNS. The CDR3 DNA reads TGTGCCAGCAGTGGATTGTCTCGTGAAGCTTTCTTT. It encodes CASSGLSREAFF.

The CDR3 protein is CAWNSQGYAEAFF. The CDR3, as DNA: TGTGCCTGGAATAGCCAGGGGTATGCTGAAGCTTTCTTT. The chain combines TRBV30 with TRBJ1-1; D is perhaps TRBD1 (6 bases). CDR1 is GTSNPN and CDR2 is SVGIG in the germline V gene (reference sequence). Trimming pared 4 bases from V and 6 bases from J, leaving 15 bases between. The CDR3 extends over 13 amino acids. Variable domain in full (rest from reference TRBV30 and TRBJ1-1): SQTIHQWPATLVQPVGSPLSLECTVEGTSNPNLYWYRQAAGRGLQLLFYSVGIGQISSEVPQNLSASRPQDRQFILSSKKLLLSDSGFYLCAWNSQGYAEAFFGQGTRLTVV.

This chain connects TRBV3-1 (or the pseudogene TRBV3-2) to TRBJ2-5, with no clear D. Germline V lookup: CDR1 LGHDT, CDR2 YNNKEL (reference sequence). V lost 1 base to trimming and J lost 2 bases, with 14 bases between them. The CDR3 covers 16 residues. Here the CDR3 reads CASSQVPGAIQETQYF. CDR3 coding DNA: TGTGCCAGCAGCCAAGTTCCAGGCGCCATACAAGAGACCCAGTACTTC.

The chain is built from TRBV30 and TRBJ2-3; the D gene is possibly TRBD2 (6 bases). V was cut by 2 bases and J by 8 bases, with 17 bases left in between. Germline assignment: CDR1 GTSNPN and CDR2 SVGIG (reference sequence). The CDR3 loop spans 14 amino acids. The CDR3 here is CAWSPPPGLTTQYF. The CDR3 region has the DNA TGTGCCTGGAGTCCGCCCCCGGGACTGACTACGCAGTATTTT.

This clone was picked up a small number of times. For the CDR3, the DNA is TGTGCCAGCAGTGACGTGGGGACTAATGAAAAACTGTTTTTT. This sequence encodes CASSDVGTNEKLFF. The rearrangement links TRBV2 to TRBJ1-4; D is ambiguous. Looked up from germline, CDR1 is SNHLY and CDR2 is FYNNEI. The V and J ends lost 3 bases and 2 bases respectively, with 7 bases between them. This CDR3 has 14 residues. The full variable domain, in which reference TRBV2 and TRBJ1-4 provide the parts outside the CDR3, is EPEVTQTPSHQVTQMGQEVILRCVPISNHLYFYWYRQILGQKVEFLVSFYNNEISEKSEIFDDQFSVERPDGSNFTLKIRSTKLEDSAMYFCASSDVGTNEKLFFGSGTQLSVL.

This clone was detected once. CDR3 sequence: CASSLGDRALSTDTQYF. The CDR3, as DNA: TGTGCCAGCAGCTTAGGAGACAGAGCTCTTAGCACAGATACGCAGTATTTT. The gene calls are TRBV11-2 and TRBJ2-3, with D possibly matching TRBD1 (5 bases). From germline, CDR1 is SGHAT and CDR2 FQNNGV. V lost 1 base and J 0 bases, leaving 14 bases between the germline ends. The CDR3 has 17 residues.

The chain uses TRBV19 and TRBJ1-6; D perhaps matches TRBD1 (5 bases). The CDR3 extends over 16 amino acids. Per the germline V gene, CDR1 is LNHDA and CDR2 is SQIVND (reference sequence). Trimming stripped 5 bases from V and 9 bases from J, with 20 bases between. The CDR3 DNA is TGTGCCAGTAGTCCCCAGGGAGGGGCAGCGGGTTCACCCCTCCACTTT. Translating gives CASSPQGGAAGSPLHF.

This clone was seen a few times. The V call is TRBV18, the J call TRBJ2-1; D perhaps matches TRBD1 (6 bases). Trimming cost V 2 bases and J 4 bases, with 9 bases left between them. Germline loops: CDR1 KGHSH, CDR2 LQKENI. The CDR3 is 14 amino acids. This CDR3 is CASSPYDRYNEQFF. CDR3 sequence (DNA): TGTGCCAGCTCACCATACGACAGGTACAATGAGCAGTTCTTC. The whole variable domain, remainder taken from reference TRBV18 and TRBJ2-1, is NAGVMQNPRHLVRRRGQEARLRCSPMKGHSHVYWYRQLPEEGLKFMVYLQKENIIDESGMPKERFSAEFPKEGPSILRIQQVVRGDSAAYFCASSPYDRYNEQFFGPGTRLTVL.

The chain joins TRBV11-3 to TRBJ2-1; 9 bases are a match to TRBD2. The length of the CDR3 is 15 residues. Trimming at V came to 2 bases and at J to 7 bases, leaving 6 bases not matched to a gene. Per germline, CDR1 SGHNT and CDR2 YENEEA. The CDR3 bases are TGTGCCAGCAGCTTACTAGCGGGGTCGTTTAATGAGCAGTTCTTC. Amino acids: CASSLLAGSFNEQFF.

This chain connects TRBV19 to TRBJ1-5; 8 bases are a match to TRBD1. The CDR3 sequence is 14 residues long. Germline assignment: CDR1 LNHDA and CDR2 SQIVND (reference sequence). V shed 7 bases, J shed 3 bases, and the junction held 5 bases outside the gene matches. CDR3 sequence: CASNRDRHNQPQHF. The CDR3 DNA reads TGTGCCAGTAATCGGGACAGGCACAATCAGCCCCAGCATTTT.

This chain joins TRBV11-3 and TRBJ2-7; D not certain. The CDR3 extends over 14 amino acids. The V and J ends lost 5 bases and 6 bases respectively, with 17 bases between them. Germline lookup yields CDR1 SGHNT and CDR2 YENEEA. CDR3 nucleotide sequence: TGTGCCAGCAGCCCTCGGACGGCCTTTAGCGAGCAGTACTTC. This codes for CASSPRTAFSEQYF.

DNA for the CDR3: TGTGCCAGCAGCCTCTCCTACGAGCAGTACTTC. It codes for CASSLSYEQYF. V gene TRBV3-1 (or the pseudogene TRBV3-2) combines with J gene TRBJ2-7; D call uncertain. Trimming removed 4 bases from V and 0 bases from J, with 1 base in between. Germline V gene lookup returns CDR1 LGHDT and CDR2 YNNKEL (reference sequence). There are 11 residues in the CDR3.